The 11 T cell receptor beta chains below were found in one sample sequenced in a study of early T cells in non-severe SARS-CoV-2 infection (dated by TCRdb to the early 2020s). The library was produced with 5' RACE. Instrument on record: NextSeq 500. TCRdb trimmed the raw reads at Q25, called clones with MiXCR and kept productive beta chains. Duplicate CDR3 protein sequences are folded into a single record with the most common DNA and genes. The sample profile shows nearly 90,000 distinct CDR3 sequences; around 15% of them were found once. 5.5% to 8% of the sample rests with the top ten. Specimen: whole blood. The receptors were sampled from an adult who was a healthcare worker with PCR-confirmed SARS-CoV-2 infection or an uninfected control (not recorded which).

There are a few counts of this clonotype. The rearrangement uses TRBV6-1 and TRBJ2-6; D is uncertain. V was trimmed by 2 bases and J by 1 base, leaving 12 bases between them. CDR3 length equals 17 residues. Per the germline V gene, CDR1 is MNHNS and CDR2 is SASEGT. This CDR3 reads CASSEKGFGSGANVLTF. DNA for the CDR3: TGTGCCAGCAGTGAAAAGGGATTCGGATCTGGGGCCAACGTCCTGACTTTC.

The gene calls are TRBV12-3 or TRBV12-4 and TRBJ2-7; possibly TRBD1 for D (5 bases). V lost 1 base to trimming and J lost 3 bases, with 7 bases between them. The CDR3 length is 13 residues. DNA of the CDR3: TGTGCCAGCAGTTTAGACAGGCTCTACGAGCAGTACTTC. This gives the protein CASSLDRLYEQYF.

This clonotype has just a few counts. J is TRBJ2-1 and V is TRBV6-5; D gene uncertain. Per germline, CDR1 MNHEY and CDR2 SVGAGI. The ends were cut back, 6 bases at V and 0 bases at J, with 9 bases in the middle. This CDR3 region has 14 residues. The CDR3 nucleotides read TGTGCCAGCAGCTCCTCAGTCTCCTACAATGAGCAGTTCTTC. Its translation: CASSSSVSYNEQFF.

V gene TRBV6-5 combines with J gene TRBJ1-4; no clear D gene. The germline V gene has CDR1 MNHEY and CDR2 SVGAGI. V shed 2 bases and J shed 7 bases, with 17 bases lying between them. The CDR3 is 16 amino acids. CDR3 in amino acids: CASSYVPGYRGEKLFF. The CDR3 DNA reads as TGTGCCAGCAGTTACGTTCCCGGGTACCGCGGTGAAAAACTGTTTTTT.

CDR3: CSASPREFEYNEQFF. The CDR3 nucleotides are TGCAGTGCTAGTCCACGGGAGTTCGAGTACAATGAGCAGTTCTTC. This rearrangement joins TRBV20-1 to TRBJ2-1; TRBD2 is a possible D gene (6 bases). The CDR3 spans 15 residues. V gave up 3 bases and J gave up 4 bases, with 16 bases separating them. Germline values: CDR1 DFQATT, CDR2 SNEGSKA (reference sequence).

Many counts were recorded for this clonotype. This chain connects TRBV5-1 to TRBJ2-1; D remains ambiguous. CDR3 size: 11 residues. Germline CDR1 is SGHRS and CDR2 is YFSETQ. Trimming stripped 6 bases from V and 5 bases from J, with 6 bases between. The CDR3 coding sequence is TGCGCCAGCATCAGTAACAATGAGCAGTTCTTC. Its protein is CASISNNEQFF.

The V and J genes are TRBV12-3 or TRBV12-4 and TRBJ2-3; 12 bases align to TRBD2. V dropped 6 bases and J dropped 4; count of bases not matched to a gene: 14. This CDR3 has 18 amino acids. CDR3: CASSRPLTSGSTPDTQYF. In DNA, the CDR3 is TGTGCCAGCAGCCGACCTTTGACTAGCGGGAGTACCCCAGATACGCAGTATTTT.

This clonotype has just a few counts. The genes are TRBV7-9 and TRBJ1-1, with a tentative D call TRBD1 (5 bases). The germline gives CDR1 SEHNR, CDR2 FQNEAQ (reference sequence). V lost 1 base to trimming and J lost 0 bases, with 9 bases between them. The CDR3 runs to 15 residues. The CDR3 DNA is TGTGCCAGCAGCTTAGTGAAGGGGATGAACACTGAAGCTTTCTTT. Its protein is CASSLVKGMNTEAFF.

The J gene is TRBJ1-2, the V gene TRBV5-1, with a possible D match to TRBD1 (5 bases). Trimming took 2 bases from V and 2 from J, leaving 13 bases between them. The germline CDR1 and CDR2 sequences are SGHRS and YFSETQ. The CDR3 runs 15 residues. CDR3 in DNA: TGCGCCAGCAGCTTCGATCGGGGACCCAACTATGGCTACACCTTC. Protein: CASSFDRGPNYGYTF.

The V call is TRBV3-1, the J call TRBJ2-7; possibly TRBD2 for D (5 bases). This CDR3 is built from 13 residues. Germline assignment: CDR1 LGHDT and CDR2 YNNKEL (reference sequence). Trimming cost V 3 bases and J 3 bases, with 9 bases left between them. The CDR3 region has the DNA TGTGCCAGCAGCCAGGCCGGGAACTACGAGCAGTACTTC. This encodes CASSQAGNYEQYF.

The chain combines TRBV6-1 with TRBJ1-4, with D perhaps TRBD1 (6 bases). CDR1 is MNHNS, CDR2 SASEGT, per germline. V was cut by 5 bases and J by 3 bases, with 13 bases left in between. This CDR3 is built from 15 residues. This CDR3 is CASSLTGLPNEKLFF. In nucleotides, the CDR3 is TGTGCCAGCAGTTTAACAGGGCTACCTAATGAAAAACTGTTTTTT.